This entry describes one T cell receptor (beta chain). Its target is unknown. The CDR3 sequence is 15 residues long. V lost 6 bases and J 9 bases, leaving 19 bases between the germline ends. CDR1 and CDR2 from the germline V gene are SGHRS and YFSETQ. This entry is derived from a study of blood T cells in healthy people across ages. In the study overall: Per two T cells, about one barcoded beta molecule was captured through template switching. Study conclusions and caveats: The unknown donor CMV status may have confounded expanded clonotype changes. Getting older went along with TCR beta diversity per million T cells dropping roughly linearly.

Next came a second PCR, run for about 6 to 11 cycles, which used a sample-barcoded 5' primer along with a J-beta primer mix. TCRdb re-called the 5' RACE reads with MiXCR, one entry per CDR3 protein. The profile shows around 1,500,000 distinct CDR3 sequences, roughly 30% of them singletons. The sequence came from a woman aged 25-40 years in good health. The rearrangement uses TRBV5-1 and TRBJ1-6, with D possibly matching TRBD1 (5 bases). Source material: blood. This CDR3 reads CASNFGTPGLSPLHF. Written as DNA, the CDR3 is TGCGCCAGCAACTTCGGGACCCCTGGTCTTTCACCCCTCCACTTT.